Detailed here is one TCR beta chain. This sample was taken from a study of blood T cell repertoires in COVID-19. Across the study: Whether acute or convalescent, the COVID-19 samples came from the United States, Italy and Spain. Sources were T cells, B-cell-depleted T cells, or PBMCs; the material itself was cDNA or gDNA.

Per the original methods: For nucleated cells, counts were estimated from reference gene primer amplification. The assay was immunoSEQ multiplex PCR, and TCRdb's table has in-frame clones only and misses some. V, J and clone size derive from that table, while D and trimming were established from the DNA sequence. The profile shows about 39,000 clones, around 85% of them singletons. The V end lost 2 bases, the J end lost 0 bases, and 14 bases lay between the germline ends. The CDR3 covers 16 residues. Germline CDR1 reads SGHNT; CDR2 reads YYREEE (reference sequence). The rearrangement links TRBV5-4 to TRBJ1-1, with D possibly TRBD1 on 5 matching bases. Source material: peripheral blood. The clonotype originates from a man aged 40-49 years with active COVID-19. The CDR3 DNA reads TGTGCCAGCAGCTTCGCCGGGGCGGGGATGAACACTGAAGCTTTCTTT. This translates into CASSFAGAGMNTEAFF.